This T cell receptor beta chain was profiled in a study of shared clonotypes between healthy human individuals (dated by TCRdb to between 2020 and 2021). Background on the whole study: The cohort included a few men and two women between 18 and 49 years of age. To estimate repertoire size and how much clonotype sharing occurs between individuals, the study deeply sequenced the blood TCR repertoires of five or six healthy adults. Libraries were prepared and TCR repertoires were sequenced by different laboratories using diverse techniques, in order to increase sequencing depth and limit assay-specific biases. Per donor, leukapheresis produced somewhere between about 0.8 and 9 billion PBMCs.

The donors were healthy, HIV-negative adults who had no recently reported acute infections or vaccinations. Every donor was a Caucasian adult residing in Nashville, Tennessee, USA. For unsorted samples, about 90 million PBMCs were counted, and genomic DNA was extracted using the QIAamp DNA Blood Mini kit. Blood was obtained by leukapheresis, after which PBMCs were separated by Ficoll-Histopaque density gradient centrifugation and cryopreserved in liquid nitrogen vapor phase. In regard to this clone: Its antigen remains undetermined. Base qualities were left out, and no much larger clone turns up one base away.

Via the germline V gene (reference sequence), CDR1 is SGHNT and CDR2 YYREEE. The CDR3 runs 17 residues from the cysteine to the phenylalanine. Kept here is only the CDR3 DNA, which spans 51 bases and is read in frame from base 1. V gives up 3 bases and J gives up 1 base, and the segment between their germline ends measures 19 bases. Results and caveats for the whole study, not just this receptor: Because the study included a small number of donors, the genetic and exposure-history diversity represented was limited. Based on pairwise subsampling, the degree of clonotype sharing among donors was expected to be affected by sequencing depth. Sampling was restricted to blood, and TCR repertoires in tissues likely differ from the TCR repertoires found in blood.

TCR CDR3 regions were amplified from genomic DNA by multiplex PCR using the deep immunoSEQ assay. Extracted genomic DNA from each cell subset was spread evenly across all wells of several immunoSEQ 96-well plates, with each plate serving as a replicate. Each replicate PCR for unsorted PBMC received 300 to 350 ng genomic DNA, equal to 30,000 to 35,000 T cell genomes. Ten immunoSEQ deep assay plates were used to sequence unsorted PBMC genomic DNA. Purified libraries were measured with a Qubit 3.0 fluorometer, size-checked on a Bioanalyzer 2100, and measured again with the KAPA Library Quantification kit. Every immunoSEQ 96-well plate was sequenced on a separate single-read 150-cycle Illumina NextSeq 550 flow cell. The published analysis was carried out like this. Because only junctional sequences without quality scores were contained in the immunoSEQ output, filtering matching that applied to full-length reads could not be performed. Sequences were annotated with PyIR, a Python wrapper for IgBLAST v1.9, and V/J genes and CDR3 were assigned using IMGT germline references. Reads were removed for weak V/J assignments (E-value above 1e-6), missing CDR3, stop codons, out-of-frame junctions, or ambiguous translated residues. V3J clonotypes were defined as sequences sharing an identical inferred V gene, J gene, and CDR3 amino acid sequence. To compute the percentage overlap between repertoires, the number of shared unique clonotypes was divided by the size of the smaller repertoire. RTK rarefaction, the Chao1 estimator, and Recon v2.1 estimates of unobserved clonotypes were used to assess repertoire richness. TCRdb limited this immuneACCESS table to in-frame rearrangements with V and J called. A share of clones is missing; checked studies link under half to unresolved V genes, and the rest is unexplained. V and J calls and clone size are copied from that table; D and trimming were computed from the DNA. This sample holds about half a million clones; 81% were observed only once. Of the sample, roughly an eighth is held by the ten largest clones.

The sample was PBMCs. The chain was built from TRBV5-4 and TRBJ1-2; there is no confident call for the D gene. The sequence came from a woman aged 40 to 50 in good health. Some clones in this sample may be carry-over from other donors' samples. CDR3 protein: CASSSPVSGSGNYGYTF. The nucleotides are TGTGCCAGCAGCTCCCCGGTAAGTGGCAGTGGTAACTATGGCTACACCTTC.